What follows are 18 T cell receptor beta chains derived from one specimen sequenced in a study of cytomegalovirus exposure and HLA in healthy donors. Data came from immunoSEQ multiplex PCR; TCRdb stores just in-frame clones and leaves some out. Of about 97,000 clones listed, less than 95% were seen once; the top ten hold almost 0.9%. The sample consisted of PBMCs. The source of these receptors is a woman under 30 in good health and CMV-seronegative.

This clone was seen only once. This rearrangement joins TRBV11-3 to TRBJ2-5; TRBD1 matches 8 bases. This CDR3 is 15 amino acids long. The V gene end was trimmed by 1 base and the J gene end by 5 bases; junction bases not matched to a gene: 6. Germline CDR1 reads SGHNT; CDR2 reads YENEEA. The CDR3 DNA sequence: TGTGCCAGCAGCTTAGGCCAGGGGGCGCGGGAGACCCAGTACTTC. Protein sequence: CASSLGQGARETQYF.

The chain has TRBV7-2 and TRBJ1-2, with D possibly being TRBD1 (6 bases). The V and J ends lost 6 bases and 3 bases respectively, with 17 bases between them. The CDR3 is 15 amino acids. Germline-derived CDR1 and CDR2 are SGHTA and FQGNSA. In nucleotides, the CDR3 is TGTGCCAGCAGTTCTCCGAACAGGGATGACTATGGCTACACCTTC. Translating gives CASSSPNRDDYGYTF.

The gene calls are TRBV4-1 and TRBJ1-4, with D uncertain. The CDR3 spans 17 residues. V was pared by 4 bases and J by 5 bases, with 20 bases between. Germline assignment: CDR1 MGHRA and CDR2 YSYEKL. The CDR3 DNA reads TGCGCCAGCAGCCCAGGAATTGAAACGGATCTAAATGAAAAACTGTTTTTT. As protein: CASSPGIETDLNEKLFF.

The chain links TRBV27 to TRBJ1-2; 8 bases line up with TRBD1. V shed 0 bases, J shed 5 bases, and the junction held 8 bases outside the gene matches. The germline gives CDR1 MNHEY, CDR2 SMNVEV (reference sequence). This CDR3 contains 16 residues. Here the CDR3 reads CASSLSRTGNRYGYTF. The CDR3 DNA follows: TGTGCCAGCAGTTTATCCAGGACAGGGAATCGGTATGGCTACACCTTC.

The gene calls are TRBV30 and TRBJ1-2, with a tentative D call TRBD1 (5 bases). In germline, CDR1 is GTSNPN, CDR2 SVGIG (reference sequence). CDR3 length: 14 residues. Trimming shortened V by 2 bases and J by 4 bases, and 14 bases separated the two germline ends. CDR3 protein: CAWSNGGWSYGYTF. The DNA of the CDR3 is TGTGCCTGGAGTAACGGGGGATGGAGCTATGGCTACACCTTC.

The genes are TRBV30 and TRBJ2-3; 12 nucleotides align to TRBD2. V dropped 5 bases and J dropped 3; count of bases not matched to a gene: 9. The CDR3 is made up of 16 amino acids. Germline CDR1 and CDR2: GTSNPN and SVGIG (reference sequence). The CDR3 reads CAWASPGLAGTDTQYF. The DNA of the CDR3 is TGTGCCTGGGCTAGTCCGGGACTAGCGGGTACAGATACGCAGTATTTT.

This chain uses TRBV5-1 with TRBJ1-2; unclear D gene. The CDR3 is 12 residues long. From germline, CDR1 is SGHRS and CDR2 YFSETQ. Trimming shortened V by 1 base and J by 8 bases, and 9 bases separated the two germline ends. Here the CDR3 DNA reads TGCGCCAGCAGCTTGACTCAGGTGGGCTACACCTTC. Amino acids: CASSLTQVGYTF.

The CDR3 DNA reads as TGTGCCAGCAGCTTGGCCGGGTATAATTCACCCCTCCACTTT. The encoded protein is CASSLAGYNSPLHF. V usage is TRBV5-4 and J usage is TRBJ1-6, with unresolved D. Trimming took 0 bases from V and 4 from J, leaving 5 bases between them. This CDR3 comprises 14 residues. Germline V gene sequence: CDR1 SGHNT, CDR2 YYREEE (reference sequence).

The chain couples TRBV6-1 to TRBJ1-1; possible D gene TRBD1, 5 bases. The V gene's germline CDR1 is MNHNS and CDR2 SASEGT. V lost 4 bases and J lost 3, with 15 bases in between. The CDR3 contains 15 residues. CDR3 DNA sequence: TGTGCCAGCAGTGGAGGCAGGGTATCGGACACTGAAGCTTTCTTT. Encoded protein: CASSGGRVSDTEAFF.

This sequence joins TRBV4-1 and TRBJ1-3; 7 bases agree with TRBD1. The CDR3 contains 17 residues. J was trimmed by 3 bases and V by 4 bases; bases with no gene match: 12. Germline lookup yields CDR1 MGHRA and CDR2 YSYEKL. DNA of the CDR3: TGCGCCAGCAGCCTAGCCGGACAGGCCTATTTTGGAAACACCATATATTTT. As protein: CASSLAGQAYFGNTIYF.

The V and J genes are TRBV4-1 and TRBJ1-3, with no clear D. CDR3 length equals 15 residues. V shed 0 bases and J shed 8 bases, with 14 bases lying between them. The V gene's germline CDR1 is MGHRA and CDR2 YSYEKL. The CDR3 spells CASSQDGGGLDTIYF. The CDR3 bases are TGCGCCAGCAGCCAAGACGGCGGAGGTTTGGACACCATATATTTT.

In DNA form, the CDR3 reads TGTGCCAGCAGCAGAGACAGGGGCAGCAATCAGCCCCAGCATTTT. Protein sequence: CASSRDRGSNQPQHF. The rearrangement joins TRBV2 to TRBJ1-5; 8 bases match TRBD1. The germline V gene has CDR1 SNHLY and CDR2 FYNNEI. Trimming removed 6 bases from V and 1 base from J; junction bases left unmatched: 5. The CDR3 is 15 amino acids.

This clone came up once. This chain joins TRBV6-4 and TRBJ1-1, with 8 positions matching TRBD1. Germline CDR1 and CDR2: MRHNA and SNTAGT. The CDR3 has 13 amino acids. Losses at the gene ends were 6 bases for V and 5 bases for J; bases not matched to a gene: 5. The CDR3 DNA reads as TGTGCCAGCAGGGAGACAGGGGCGACTGAAGCTTTCTTT. Its translation is CASRETGATEAFF.

The V call is TRBV7-6, the J call TRBJ2-1; 8 positions match TRBD2. The junction had 12 bases not matched to a gene; V was cut back by 8 bases and J by 9 bases. In germline, CDR1 is SGHVS, CDR2 FNYEAQ. CDR3 size: 14 residues. CDR3 nucleotide sequence: TGTGCCAGCGCCCGGGGGGGGAAGGAGCGTGAGCAGTTCTTC. This encodes CASARGGKEREQFF. The variable domain in full, with the rest retrieved from reference TRBV7-6 and TRBJ2-1, is GAGVSQSPRYKVTKRGQDVALRCDPISGHVSLYWYRQALGQGPEFLTYFNYEAQQDKSGLPNDRFSAERPEGSISTLTIQRTEQRDSAMYRCASARGGKEREQFFGPGTRLTVL.

This chain joins TRBV2 and TRBJ2-3, with D tentatively TRBD1 (6 bases). This CDR3 is built from 15 residues. Germline V CDR1 and CDR2: SNHLY, FYNNEI. V gave up 10 bases and J gave up 2 bases, with 19 bases separating them. Here the CDR3 DNA reads TGTGCCAAGCCAATGAGGCAGGGGATCACAGATACGCAGTATTTT. Its translation is CAKPMRQGITDTQYF. Supplemented by reference TRBV2 and TRBJ2-3, the full variable domain reads EPEVTQTPSHQVTQMGQEVILRCVPISNHLYFYWYRQILGQKVEFLVSFYNNEISEKSEIFDDQFSVERPDGSNFTLKIRSTKLEDSAMYFCAKPMRQGITDTQYFGPGTRLTVL.

This rearrangement joins TRBV19 to TRBJ2-2, with TRBD2 matching 13 bases. The CDR3 covers 16 residues. Germline assignment: CDR1 LNHDA and CDR2 SQIVND (reference sequence). V trimming: 5 bases; J trimming: 4 bases; junction bases outside the gene matches: 4. This CDR3 is CASSLTSGRATGELFF. The CDR3 coding sequence is TGTGCCAGTAGTCTAACTAGCGGGAGGGCCACCGGGGAGCTGTTTTTT.

The rearrangement links TRBV29-1 to TRBJ1-4; tentatively, D is TRBD1 (5 bases). CDR3 length: 13 residues. V dropped 4 bases and J dropped 4 bases, with 10 bases sitting between them. The germline V gene encodes CDR1 SQVTM and CDR2 ANQGSEA. CDR3 nucleotides: TGCAGCGTTGGCAGACAGCTTAATGAAAAACTGTTTTTT. Its protein product is CSVGRQLNEKLFF. Variable domain in full (rest from reference TRBV29-1 and TRBJ1-4): SAVISQKPSRDICQRGTSLTIQCQVDSQVTMMFWYRQQPGQSLTLIATANQGSEATYESGFVIDKFPISRPNLTFSTLTVSNMSPEDSSIYLCSVGRQLNEKLFFGSGTQLSVL.

The genes are TRBV4-1 and TRBJ1-5; D unresolved. The length of the CDR3 is 12 residues. CDR1 is MGHRA, CDR2 YSYEKL, per germline. V was cut by 4 bases and J by 5 bases, with 6 bases left in between. CDR3 sequence (DNA): TGCGCCAGCAGCCTGGCGGATCAGCCCCAGCATTTT. Translating it yields CASSLADQPQHF.